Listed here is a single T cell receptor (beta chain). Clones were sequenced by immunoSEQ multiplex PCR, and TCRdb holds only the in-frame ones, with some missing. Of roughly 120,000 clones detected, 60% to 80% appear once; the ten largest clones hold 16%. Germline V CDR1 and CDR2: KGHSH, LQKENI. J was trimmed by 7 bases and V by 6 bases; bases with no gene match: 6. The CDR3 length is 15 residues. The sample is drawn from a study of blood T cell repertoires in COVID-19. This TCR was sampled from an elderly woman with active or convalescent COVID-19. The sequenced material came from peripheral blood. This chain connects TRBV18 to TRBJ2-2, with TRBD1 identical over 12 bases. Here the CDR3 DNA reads TGTGCCAGCTCCCCGGGACAGGGGGCCATCGGGGAGCTGTTTTTT. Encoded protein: CASSPGQGAIGELFF.